Described below is a single T cell receptor (beta chain) sequence and its context. This sample is part of a study of blood T cell repertoires in COVID-19. V lost 6 bases and J lost 9; bases outside the gene matches: 3. CDR3 size: 12 residues. Sequencing used immunoSEQ multiplex PCR; TCRdb keeps in-frame clones, though not all of them. The sample lists 200,000 to 300,000 clones, approximately 90% seen once, with 0.75% to 1% in the top ten. Sequencing input: peripheral blood. The receptor comes from a woman aged 40-49 years who had recovered from COVID-19. This chain links TRBV12-3 or TRBV12-4 with TRBJ2-1; 9 nucleotides line up with TRBD1. The CDR3 bases are TGTGCCAGCAGCACAGGGGGCGCTGAGCAGTTCTTC. Amino acids: CASSTGGAEQFF.